These T cell receptor beta chains were read from a single sample in a study of CD8 T cells in Susac syndrome. TCRdb called the immunoSEQ multiplex PCR reads again in MiXCR, with one record for every CDR3 protein. The sample lists around 180,000 distinct CDR3 sequences; 90% to 96% were seen once. The sample taken for sequencing was CD4+ T cells from PBMCs. Receptors were obtained from a human donor with multiple sclerosis. Both conserved end residues are part of each CDR3. Fields, in order: D gene, V gene, J gene, clone size, CDR3 protein, CDR3 DNA. D genes are given only for firm matches. Clone size is given for some rows only: seen once, a few or many times, or a class if the clone is expanded.

NA	TRBV10-3	TRBJ2-5	once	CAISESQETQYF	TGTGCCATCAGTGAGTCTCAGGAGACCCAGTACTTC
NA	TRBV29-1	TRBJ2-7	NA	CSVGQPYEQYF	TGCAGCGTTGGGCAGCCCTACGAGCAGTACTTC
TRBD1	TRBV12-3/TRBV12-4	TRBJ2-7	NA	CASSFGRGVGQGLYEQYF	TGTGCCAGCAGTTTCGGACGTGGGGTCGGACAGGGATTATACGAGCAGTACTTC
NA	TRBV29-1	TRBJ1-2	NA	CSVEDYSGAGRRGYTF	TGCAGCGTTGAAGATTACAGTGGGGCAGGGAGGAGGGGCTACACCTTC
NA	TRBV20-1	TRBJ2-1	NA	CSARDEVYNEQFF	TGCAGTGCTAGAGATGAGGTGTACAATGAGCAGTTCTTC
TRBD1	TRBV13	TRBJ2-7	once	CASSLTGGDEQYF	TGTGCCAGCAGCTTGACAGGGGGCGACGAGCAGTACTTC
NA	TRBV5-4	TRBJ2-2	NA	CASSVTGELFF	TGTGCCAGCAGCGTCACCGGGGAGCTGTTTTTT
TRBD1	TRBV5-1	TRBJ2-5	NA	CASSPARAGGGEETQYF	TGCGCCAGCAGCCCGGCGAGGGCAGGGGGCGGAGAAGAGACCCAGTACTTC
NA	TRBV5-1	TRBJ1-1	few	CASSMGTGAEAFF	TGCGCCAGCAGTATGGGGACGGGGGCTGAAGCTTTCTTT
NA	TRBV12-3/TRBV12-4	TRBJ2-2	NA	CASSGYTGELFF	TGTGCCAGCAGTGGTTACACCGGGGAGCTGTTTTTT
NA	TRBV29-1	TRBJ1-2	NA	CSADTGLTNYGYTF	TGCAGCGCCGATACAGGGTTAACTAACTATGGCTACACCTTC
NA	TRBV7-8	TRBJ2-7	NA	CASSLAPSGEQYF	TGTGCCAGCAGCTTAGCCCCCTCCGGCGAGCAGTACTTC
NA	TRBV7-3	TRBJ2-3	NA	CASSSTGSTDTQYF	TGTGCCAGCAGCTCCACAGGGTCCACAGATACGCAGTATTTT
NA	TRBV5-6	TRBJ2-1	NA	CASSSNPTGNEQFF	TGTGCCAGCAGCTCGAATCCGACCGGGAATGAGCAGTTCTTC
TRBD2	TRBV27	TRBJ2-1	NA	CASSPTGGGQFF	TGTGCCAGCAGTCCAACCGGGGGGGGGCAGTTCTTC
TRBD2	TRBV3-1	TRBJ2-1	NA	CASSPAGGPSEQFF	TGTGCCAGCAGCCCAGCGGGAGGGCCTAGTGAGCAGTTCTTC
NA	TRBV30	TRBJ1-6	NA	CAWSFQAGFRNSPLHF	TGTGCCTGGAGTTTCCAAGCGGGTTTTCGGAATTCACCCCTCCACTTT
NA	TRBV30	TRBJ1-2	NA	CAWSVMAGAYGYTF	TGTGCCTGGAGTGTAATGGCGGGGGCCTATGGCTACACCTTC
NA	TRBV3-1	TRBJ1-6	NA	CASSQQKSSYNSPLHF	TGTGCCAGCAGCCAACAGAAGAGCTCCTATAATTCACCCCTCCACTTT
NA	TRBV18	TRBJ1-2	NA	CASSRSGGEGYGYTF	TGTGCCAGCTCGCGTTCTGGGGGCGAAGGCTATGGCTACACCTTC
NA	TRBV12-3/TRBV12-4	TRBJ2-3	once	CASSTNTRVRAPQLTDTQYF	TGTGCCAGCAGTACAAATACCAGGGTTCGGGCTCCCCAACTCACAGATACGCAGTATTTT
NA	TRBV20-1	TRBJ1-6	NA	CSARQGGSYNSPLHF	TGCAGTGCTAGACAGGGAGGCTCCTATAATTCACCCCTCCACTTT
NA	TRBV4-3	TRBJ2-6	once	CASSQARGRANVLTF	TGCGCCAGCAGCCAAGCTAGGGGCCGGGCCAACGTCCTGACTTTC
NA	TRBV15	TRBJ1-6	NA	CATSRDPHSPLHF	TGTGCCACCAGCAGAGATCCCCATTCACCCCTCCACTTT
TRBD2	TRBV25-1	TRBJ2-3	once	CASRRTSDSTDTQYF	TGTGCCAGCAGACGGACTAGCGATAGCACAGATACGCAGTATTTT
TRBD1	TRBV25-1	TRBJ1-6	NA	CASSGDRGFYSPLHF	TGTGCCAGCAGTGGGGACAGGGGGTTTTATTCACCCCTCCACTTT
NA	TRBV20-1	TRBJ1-4	NA	CSARDRQGFNEKLFF	TGCAGTGCTAGAGATCGCCAGGGCTTCAATGAAAAACTGTTTTTT
NA	TRBV7-2	TRBJ2-3	NA	CASSLGRSRTSDTQYF	TGTGCCAGCAGCTTAGGCCGGTCCCGAACTTCAGATACGCAGTATTTT
TRBD1	TRBV19	TRBJ1-2	NA	CASRRDRNYGYTF	TGTGCCAGTAGAAGGGACAGAAACTATGGCTACACCTTC
NA	TRBV30	TRBJ1-5	NA	CAWSVEGKGPQHF	TGTGCCTGGAGTGTGGAGGGGAAAGGGCCCCAGCATTTT
NA	TRBV7-2	TRBJ2-1	NA	CASGLSRDNEQFF	TGTGCCAGCGGCCTTTCGAGAGACAATGAGCAGTTCTTC
NA	TRBV28	TRBJ2-5	once	CASSGPGRETQYF	TGTGCCAGCAGCGGGCCGGGCCGGGAGACCCAGTACTTC
NA	TRBV4-1	TRBJ2-7	NA	CASSHFHESDEQYF	TGCGCCAGCAGCCATTTCCACGAGAGCGACGAGCAGTACTTC
NA	TRBV28	TRBJ1-2	NA	CASGQNYGYTF	TGTGCCAGCGGACAGAATTATGGCTACACCTTC
NA	TRBV23-1	TRBJ2-5	NA	CASSQLHVDQETQYF	TGCGCCAGCAGTCAACTACATGTAGACCAAGAGACCCAGTACTTC
NA	TRBV12-3/TRBV12-4	TRBJ2-7	NA	CASSAEGPFGTYEQYF	TGTGCCAGCAGTGCGGAAGGACCCTTTGGGACCTACGAGCAGTACTTC
NA	TRBV12-3/TRBV12-4	TRBJ1-3	NA	CASDGGRTLAGNTIYF	TGTGCCAGCGACGGGGGGCGGACTCTAGCAGGAAACACCATATATTTT
NA	TRBV5-6	TRBJ2-1	NA	CASSLAGPYNEQFF	TGTGCCAGCAGCCTGGCGGGCCCCTACAATGAGCAGTTCTTC
NA	TRBV29-1	TRBJ2-1	NA	CSSGGTGYNEQFF	TGCAGCTCGGGGGGGACAGGGTACAATGAGCAGTTCTTC
TRBD1	TRBV5-6	TRBJ1-5	NA	CASSFRGQAAGYQPQHF	TGTGCCAGCAGCTTTCGGGGACAGGCCGCTGGTTATCAGCCCCAGCATTTT
NA	TRBV9	TRBJ1-6	NA	CASSYGQTNSPLHF	TGTGCCAGCAGTTACGGACAGACTAATTCACCCCTCCACTTT
NA	TRBV11-2	TRBJ1-5	NA	CASSSGVQGLGNQPQHF	TGTGCCAGCAGCTCCGGGGTCCAGGGGCTTGGGAATCAGCCCCAGCATTTT
NA	TRBV12-3/TRBV12-4	TRBJ1-1	NA	CASSRQVLMNTEAFF	TGTGCCAGCAGTAGACAGGTTCTCATGAACACTGAAGCTTTCTTT
NA	TRBV28	TRBJ1-1	NA	CASSQPGRGSTEAFF	TGTGCCAGCAGTCAACCAGGGAGGGGGAGCACTGAAGCTTTCTTT
TRBD1	TRBV30	TRBJ1-6	NA	CAWGQGVGNSPLHF	TGTGCCTGGGGACAGGGCGTTGGGAATTCACCCCTCCACTTT
NA	TRBV3-1	TRBJ1-1	NA	CASSQGMGWGTEAFF	TGTGCCAGCAGCCAAGGTATGGGTTGGGGCACTGAAGCTTTCTTT
NA	TRBV18	TRBJ1-1	NA	CASSPTDGDTEAFF	TGTGCCAGCTCACCCACAGACGGGGACACTGAAGCTTTCTTT
NA	TRBV29-1	TRBJ2-3	NA	CSVEAGTDTQYF	TGCAGCGTTGAAGCAGGGACAGATACGCAGTATTTT
TRBD1	TRBV28	TRBJ1-5	NA	CASSLGGTGLQPQHF	TGTGCCAGCAGTTTAGGAGGGACAGGGCTTCAGCCCCAGCATTTT
NA	TRBV5-1	TRBJ2-1	NA	CASSLTGLSSYNEQFF	TGCGCCAGCAGCTTGACAGGACTAAGCTCCTACAATGAGCAGTTCTTC
TRBD1	TRBV29-1	TRBJ1-2	NA	CSVDRGGMGGYTF	TGCAGCGTCGACAGGGGCGGGATGGGGGGCTACACCTTC